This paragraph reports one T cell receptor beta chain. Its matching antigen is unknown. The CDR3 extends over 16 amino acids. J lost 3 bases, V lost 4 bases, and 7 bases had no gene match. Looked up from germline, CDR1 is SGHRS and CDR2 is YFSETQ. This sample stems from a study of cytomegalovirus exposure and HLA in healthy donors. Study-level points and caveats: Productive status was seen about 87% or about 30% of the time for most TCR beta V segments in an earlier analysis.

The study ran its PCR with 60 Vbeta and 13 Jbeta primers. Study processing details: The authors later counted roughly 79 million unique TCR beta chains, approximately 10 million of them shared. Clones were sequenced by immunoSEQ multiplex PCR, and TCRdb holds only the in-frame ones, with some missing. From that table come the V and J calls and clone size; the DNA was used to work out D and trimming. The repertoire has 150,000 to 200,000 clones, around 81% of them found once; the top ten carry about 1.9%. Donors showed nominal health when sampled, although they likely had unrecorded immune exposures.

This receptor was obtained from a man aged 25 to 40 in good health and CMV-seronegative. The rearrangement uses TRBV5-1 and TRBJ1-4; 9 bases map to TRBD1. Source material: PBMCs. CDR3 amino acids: CASSPTGGAANEKLFF. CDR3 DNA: TGCGCCAGCAGCCCCACAGGGGGCGCGGCTAATGAAAAACTGTTTTTT.